This T cell receptor (beta chain) was captured in a study of CD8 T cells in Susac syndrome. As for this clonotype: Its antigen is unidentified.

The authors sequenced TCR beta from blood CD8+ and CD4+ T cells. Healthy donors constituted the control group, matched for age and sex. After extraction with the RNeasy kit, roughly 0.5 to 1 ug of the RNA was reverse transcribed using random hexamers. Amplification of the TCR beta CDR3 was carried out by immunoSEQ multiplex PCR, which spanned a total of 54 Vbeta and 13 Jbeta segments. TCRdb reprocessed the immunoSEQ multiplex PCR reads via MiXCR and lists one record per CDR3 protein. The data show some 100,000 distinct CDR3 sequences, about nine tenths seen once. Overall study results and limits: The study recognized that its TCR sequencing and HLA analysis covered a relatively small number of individuals.

Sequenced input: CD4+ T cells from PBMCs. The source of this sequence is a human donor in good health.

CDR3 sequence: CASSYQGWVNQPQHF. The CDR3 region has the DNA TGTGCCAGCAGTTACCAGGGCTGGGTAAATCAGCCCCAGCATTTT. The genes are TRBV6-2 or TRBV6-3 and TRBJ1-5; tentative D call: TRBD1 (5 bases). The CDR3 runs to 15 residues. Germline assignment: CDR1 MNHEY and CDR2 SVGEGT. V was clipped by 2 bases and J by 4 bases, with 12 bases between them.